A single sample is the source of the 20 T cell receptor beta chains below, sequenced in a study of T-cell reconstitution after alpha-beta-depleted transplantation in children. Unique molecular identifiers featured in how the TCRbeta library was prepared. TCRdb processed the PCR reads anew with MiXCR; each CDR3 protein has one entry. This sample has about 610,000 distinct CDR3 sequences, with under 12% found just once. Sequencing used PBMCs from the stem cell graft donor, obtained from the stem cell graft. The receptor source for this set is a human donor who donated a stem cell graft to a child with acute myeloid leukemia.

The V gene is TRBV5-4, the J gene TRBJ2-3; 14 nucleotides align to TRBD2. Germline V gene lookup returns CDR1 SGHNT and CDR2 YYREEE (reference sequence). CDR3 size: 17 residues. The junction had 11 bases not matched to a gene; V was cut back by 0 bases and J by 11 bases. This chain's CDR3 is CASSLEASGLAGVRQYF. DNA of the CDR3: TGTGCCAGCAGCTTGGAGGCCTCGGGACTAGCGGGAGTACGGCAGTATTTT.

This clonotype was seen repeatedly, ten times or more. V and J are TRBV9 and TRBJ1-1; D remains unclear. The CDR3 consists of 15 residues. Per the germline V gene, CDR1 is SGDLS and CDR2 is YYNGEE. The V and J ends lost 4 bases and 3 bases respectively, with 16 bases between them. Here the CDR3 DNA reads TGTGCCAGCAGCCCCCGAGATTGGGAGGACACTGAAGCTTTCTTT. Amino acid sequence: CASSPRDWEDTEAFF.

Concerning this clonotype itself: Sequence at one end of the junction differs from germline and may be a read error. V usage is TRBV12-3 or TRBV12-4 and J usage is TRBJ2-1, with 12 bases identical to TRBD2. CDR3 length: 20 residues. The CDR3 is CANSLARSRLAGEVYNEQFF. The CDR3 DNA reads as TGTGCCAACAGTTTAGCGCGTTCCAGACTAGCGGGAGAGGTGTACAATGAGCAGTTCTTC.

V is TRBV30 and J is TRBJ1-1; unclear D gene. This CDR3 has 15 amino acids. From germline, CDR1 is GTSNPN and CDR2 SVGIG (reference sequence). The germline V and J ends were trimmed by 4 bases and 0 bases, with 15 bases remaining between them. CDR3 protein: CAWTSGSLMNTEAFF. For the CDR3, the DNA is TGTGCCTGGACGAGTGGATCACTCATGAACACTGAAGCTTTCTTT. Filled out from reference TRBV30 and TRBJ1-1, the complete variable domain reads SQTIHQWPATLVQPVGSPLSLECTVEGTSNPNLYWYRQAAGRGLQLLFYSVGIGQISSEVPQNLSASRPQDRQFILSSKKLLLSDSGFYLCAWTSGSLMNTEAFFGQGTRLTVV.

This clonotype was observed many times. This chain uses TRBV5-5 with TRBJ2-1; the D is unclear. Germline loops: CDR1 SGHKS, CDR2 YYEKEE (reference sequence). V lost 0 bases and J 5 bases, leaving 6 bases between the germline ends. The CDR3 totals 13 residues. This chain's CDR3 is CASSLVENNEQFF. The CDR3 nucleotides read TGTGCCAGCAGCTTGGTAGAAAACAATGAGCAGTTCTTC.

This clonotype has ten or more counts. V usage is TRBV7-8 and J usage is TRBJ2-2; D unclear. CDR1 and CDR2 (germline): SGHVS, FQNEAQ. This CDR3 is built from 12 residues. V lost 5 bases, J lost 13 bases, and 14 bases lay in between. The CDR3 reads CASSPLEGWLFF. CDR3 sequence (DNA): TGTGCCAGCAGCCCCTTGGAAGGGTGGCTGTTTTTT.

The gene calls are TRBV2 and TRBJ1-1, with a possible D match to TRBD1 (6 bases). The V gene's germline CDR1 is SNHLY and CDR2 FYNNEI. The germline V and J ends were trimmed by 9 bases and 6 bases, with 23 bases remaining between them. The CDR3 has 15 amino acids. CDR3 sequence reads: CARGAGPDRTAEAFF. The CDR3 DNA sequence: TGTGCCAGGGGAGCGGGCCCGGACAGAACAGCTGAAGCTTTCTTT.

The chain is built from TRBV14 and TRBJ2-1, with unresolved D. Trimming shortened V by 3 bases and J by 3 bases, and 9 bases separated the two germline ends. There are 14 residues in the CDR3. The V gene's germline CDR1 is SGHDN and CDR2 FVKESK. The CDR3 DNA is TGTGCCAGCAGCCACAGCTATAACTACAATGAGCAGTTCTTC. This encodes CASSHSYNYNEQFF.

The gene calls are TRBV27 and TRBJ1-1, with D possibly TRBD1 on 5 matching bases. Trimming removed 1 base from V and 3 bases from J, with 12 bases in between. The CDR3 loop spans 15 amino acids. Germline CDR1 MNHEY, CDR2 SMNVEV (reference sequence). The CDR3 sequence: CASSLYGGSDTEAFF. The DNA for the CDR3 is TGTGCCAGCAGTTTATACGGGGGAAGCGACACTGAAGCTTTCTTT.

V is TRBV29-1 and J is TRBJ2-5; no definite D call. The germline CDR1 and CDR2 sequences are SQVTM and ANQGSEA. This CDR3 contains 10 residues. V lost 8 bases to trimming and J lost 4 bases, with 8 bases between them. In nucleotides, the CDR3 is TGCAGCACCAACGGAGAGACCCAGTACTTC. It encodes CSTNGETQYF.

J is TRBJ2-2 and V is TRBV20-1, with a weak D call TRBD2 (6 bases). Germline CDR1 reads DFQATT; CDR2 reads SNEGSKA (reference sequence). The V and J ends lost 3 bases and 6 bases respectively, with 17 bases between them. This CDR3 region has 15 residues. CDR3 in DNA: TGCAGTGCTAGTCCACCGGGGCCGGGGGCCGGGGAGCTGTTTTTT. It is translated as CSASPPGPGAGELFF.

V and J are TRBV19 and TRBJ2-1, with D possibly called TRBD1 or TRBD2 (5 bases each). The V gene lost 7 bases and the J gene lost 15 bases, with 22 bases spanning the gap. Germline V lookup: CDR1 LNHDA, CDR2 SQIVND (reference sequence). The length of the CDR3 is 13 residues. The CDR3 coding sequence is TGTGCCAGTACCGAAACCTCTGGCGGGCAGGGGTTCTTC. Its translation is CASTETSGGQGFF.

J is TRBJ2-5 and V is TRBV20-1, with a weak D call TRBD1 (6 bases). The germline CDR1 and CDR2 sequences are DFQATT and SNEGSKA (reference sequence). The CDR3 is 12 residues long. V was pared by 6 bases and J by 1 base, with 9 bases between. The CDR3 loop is CSARQAQETQYF. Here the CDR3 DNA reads TGCAGTGCGCGACAGGCCCAAGAGACCCAGTACTTC.

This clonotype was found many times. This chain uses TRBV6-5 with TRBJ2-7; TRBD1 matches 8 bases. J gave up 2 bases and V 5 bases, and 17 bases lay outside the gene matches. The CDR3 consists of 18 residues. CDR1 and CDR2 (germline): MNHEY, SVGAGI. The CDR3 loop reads CASSQTAPGTGHPYEQYF. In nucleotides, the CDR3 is TGTGCCAGCAGTCAGACCGCCCCAGGGACAGGACATCCCTACGAGCAGTACTTC.

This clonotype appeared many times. CDR3 sequence (DNA): TGTGCCAGCAGTTTAGTCGACAGCTCCTACGAGCAGTACTTC. Translated, it gives CASSLVDSSYEQYF. J is TRBJ2-7 and V is TRBV28, with D possibly TRBD1 on 5 matching bases. V gave up 2 bases and J gave up 0 bases, with 8 bases separating them. The V gene's germline CDR1 is MDHEN and CDR2 SYDVKM. The CDR3 is 14 residues long.

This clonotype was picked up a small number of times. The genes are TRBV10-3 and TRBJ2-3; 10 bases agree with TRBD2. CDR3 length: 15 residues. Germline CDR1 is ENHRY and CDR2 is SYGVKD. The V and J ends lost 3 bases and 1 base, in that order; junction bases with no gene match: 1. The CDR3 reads CAISDLAGGTDTQYF. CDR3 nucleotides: TGTGCCATCAGTGATCTAGCGGGAGGCACAGATACGCAGTATTTT.

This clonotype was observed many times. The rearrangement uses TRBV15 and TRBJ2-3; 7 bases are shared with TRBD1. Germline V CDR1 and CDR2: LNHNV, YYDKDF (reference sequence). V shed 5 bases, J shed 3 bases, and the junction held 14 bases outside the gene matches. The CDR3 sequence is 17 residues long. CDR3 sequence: CATSYTLTGFETDTQYF. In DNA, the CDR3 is TGTGCCACCAGCTATACACTGACAGGGTTTGAAACAGATACGCAGTATTTT.

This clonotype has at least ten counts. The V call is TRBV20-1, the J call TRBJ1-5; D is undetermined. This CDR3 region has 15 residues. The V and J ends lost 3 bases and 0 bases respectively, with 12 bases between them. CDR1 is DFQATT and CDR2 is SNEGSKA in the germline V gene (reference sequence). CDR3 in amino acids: CSARSSSNSNQPQHF. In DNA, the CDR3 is TGCAGTGCTAGGAGTAGTTCCAATAGCAATCAGCCCCAGCATTTT.

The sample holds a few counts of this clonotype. The CDR3 DNA is TGCAGTGCTCATAACTATGGCTACACCTTC. This gives the protein CSAHNYGYTF. The V call is TRBV20-1, the J call TRBJ1-2, with no clear D. The CDR3 length is 10 residues. CDR1 DFQATT and CDR2 SNEGSKA come from the germline V gene (reference sequence). The V end was cut by 5 bases, the J end by 1 base, with 2 bases between.

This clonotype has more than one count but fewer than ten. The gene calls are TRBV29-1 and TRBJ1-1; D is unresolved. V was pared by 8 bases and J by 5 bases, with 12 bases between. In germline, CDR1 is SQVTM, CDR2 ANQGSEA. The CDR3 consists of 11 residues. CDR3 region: CSLDVGTEAFF. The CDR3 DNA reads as TGCAGCCTCGATGTAGGGACTGAAGCTTTCTTT.